A selection of T cell receptor beta chains follows, all from one sample in a study of shared clonotypes between healthy human individuals. Measured with immunoSEQ multiplex PCR; TCRdb has only the in-frame clones, and not every one. The sample contains around 2,000,000 clones, under 95% of which appear only once. Sequenced material: naive CD8+ T cells from PBMCs. These receptors all stem from a man between 18 and 29 years old in good health. Some clones in this sample may be carry-over from other donors' samples. Both conserved end residues are part of each CDR3. The D gene is left open where the match is weak. Where a row states a size, it is once, few, many or the class of an expanded clone; other rows omit it.

TRBV20-1,.,.,TRBJ1-1,TGCAGTGCCCCCGGGGCTTTAGGAGCTTTCTTT,CSAPGALGAFF
TRBV5-4,.,.,TRBJ1-2,TGTGCCAGCAGCCCGGCGGGCTTTACCTATGGCTACACCTTC,CASSPAGFTYGYTF
TRBV6-5,.,.,TRBJ1-2,TGTGCCAGCAGTCCGATGGGGATAGAAGGCGGCTACACCTTC,CASSPMGIEGGYTF
TRBV7-3,.,.,TRBJ2-6,TGTGCCAGCAGCAACACAGTTAGCTCTGGGGCCAACGTCCTGACTTTC,CASSNTVSSGANVLTF
TRBV7-7,.,TRBD1,TRBJ2-5,TGTGCCAGCAGCTTACTGGGGACAGGGCTGGAGACCCAGTACTTC,CASSLLGTGLETQYF
TRBV11-1,.,.,TRBJ2-1,TGTGCCAGCAGCACTCTACTGAGCTCCTACAATGAGCAGTTCTTC,CASSTLLSSYNEQFF
TRBV27,.,TRBD2,TRBJ2-7,TGTGCCAGCAGAGAGGGACTAGCGACCTCCTACGAGCAGTACTTC,CASREGLATSYEQYF
TRBV28,.,.,TRBJ2-7,TGTGCCAGCAGTTTCCGGGGGATCAGCGACGAGCAGTACTTC,CASSFRGISDEQYF
TRBV29-1,once,.,TRBJ1-1,TGCAGCGCGGGGACGACCGAAGCTTTCTTT,CSAGTTEAFF
TRBV6-1,.,.,TRBJ2-2,TGTGCCAGCAGTGTCGGGGGTGTCACCGGGGAGCTGTTTTTT,CASSVGGVTGELFF
TRBV5-6,.,.,TRBJ2-4,TGTGCCAGCAGCGTAGGGGTATATTTGACCAAAAACATTCAGTACTTC,CASSVGVYLTKNIQYF
TRBV28,.,.,TRBJ2-2,TGTGCCAGCAGCCCTAGCGTCAACACCGGGGAGCTGTTTTTT,CASSPSVNTGELFF
TRBV19,once,TRBD2,TRBJ2-1,TGTGCCAGTAGTTGGGGGGAGGGCTACAATGAGCAGTTCTTC,CASSWGEGYNEQFF
TRBV7-2,.,TRBD2,TRBJ2-5,TGTGCCAGCAGCTTAGCGATCCTAGCGGGGAGATGGGGAGAGACCCAGTACTTC,CASSLAILAGRWGETQYF
TRBV29-1,.,.,TRBJ1-4,TGCAGCATCCTAGGGGGACAAGCCAATGAAAAACTGTTTTTT,CSILGGQANEKLFF
TRBV27,.,.,TRBJ2-1,TGTGCCAGCCGAGACAGAGGCTCCTACAATGAGCAGTTCTTC,CASRDRGSYNEQFF
TRBV7-9,.,.,TRBJ1-4,TGTGCCAGCAGTACTACAGGAGTTGGGGAAAAACTGTTTTTT,CASSTTGVGEKLFF
TRBV27,.,.,TRBJ2-5,TGTGCCAGCGCATGGGACGGGGGCGGAGAGACCCAGTACTTC,CASAWDGGGETQYF
TRBV11-3,few,.,TRBJ2-7,TGTGCCAGCAGCCTCCGGGGCCACTACGAGCAGTACTTC,CASSLRGHYEQYF
TRBV19,few,TRBD1,TRBJ1-1,TGTGCCAGTACCATACAGGGGCCCACTGAAGCTTTCTTT,CASTIQGPTEAFF
TRBV5-1,once,.,TRBJ2-7,TGCGCCAGCAGCTTGGGGGGACCTCCCTACGAGCAGTACTTC,CASSLGGPPYEQYF
TRBV30,.,TRBD1,TRBJ1-2,TGTGCCTGGAGTACAACAGGGGCCTATGGCTACACCTTC,CAWSTTGAYGYTF
TRBV7-9,.,.,TRBJ2-1,TGTGCCAGCAGCTTAGGGGGACGGAATGAGCAGTTCTTC,CASSLGGRNEQFF
TRBV28,.,.,TRBJ1-5,TGTGCCAGCAGTTTAGATTTTCGGGCGGACCAGCATTTT,CASSLDFRADQHF
TRBV27,.,.,TRBJ2-6,TGTGCCAGCAGTCCAACGGGATTTGGGGCCAACGTCCTGACTTTC,CASSPTGFGANVLTF